This T cell receptor (beta chain) comes out of a study of T cell responses to AZD1222 COVID-19 vaccine. Clones were read by immunoSEQ multiplex PCR, and TCRdb kept only the in-frame ones, dropping some. Of just under 35,000 clones listed, 85% to 90% are singletons. Note on this clone: The antigen remains unidentified.

The study's findings and limits: Reports say nearly half of spike-specific TCRs go after unmutated variant regions. Repertoire samples came only from after the peak T cell response. Spike-spanning, vaccine-associated CD4 TCRs were dominant at 160-218 and 743-854.

The receptor's source is an adult in good health. Specimen: peripheral blood, collected on day 0 of AZD1222 vaccination.

CDR3 in DNA: TGCGCCAGCACCCTAGGGGAGCCAGCACTAAGCTCCTACGAGCAGTACTTC. Translating gives CASTLGEPALSSYEQYF. J is TRBJ2-7 and V is TRBV4-1, with D possibly called TRBD1 or TRBD2 (5 bases each). Trimming removed 7 bases at V and 0 bases at J, with 22 bases between. CDR1 is MGHRA, CDR2 YSYEKL, per germline. This CDR3 is built from 17 residues.